Shown below are 24 T cell receptor beta chains from a single sample sequenced in a study of blood T cell repertoires in COVID-19. Some clones are missing from TCRdb's copy, which holds only in-frame ones; the method was immunoSEQ multiplex PCR. This sample has about 320,000 clones, with roughly 85% found just once. The sequenced sample consisted of peripheral blood. The receptors were gathered from a human donor in a cohort sampled during active COVID-19.

This clone showed up just once. V usage is TRBV24-1 and J usage is TRBJ2-2, with TRBD1 identical over 7 bases. The V and J ends lost 2 bases and 0 bases, in that order; junction bases with no gene match: 2. CDR1 and CDR2 from the germline V gene are KGHDR and SFDVKD. The CDR3 is 16 amino acids. CDR3: CATSDWDRTNTGELFF. For the CDR3, the DNA is TGTGCCACCAGTGATTGGGACAGAACGAACACCGGGGAGCTGTTTTTT.

The chain has TRBV4-1 and TRBJ1-2, with 12 positions matching TRBD1. Germline V lookup: CDR1 MGHRA, CDR2 YSYEKL. This CDR3 region has 16 residues. Trimming took 3 bases from V and 3 from J; bases not matched to a gene: 5. The CDR3: CASSHGTGGSYYGYTF. The CDR3 nucleotides are TGCGCCAGCAGCCACGGGACAGGGGGCAGCTACTATGGCTACACCTTC.

The V and J genes are TRBV7-2 and TRBJ2-2; TRBD1 might be the D (6 bases). The CDR3 length is 12 residues. Per the germline V gene, CDR1 is SGHTA and CDR2 is FQGNSA. Trimming shortened V by 7 bases and J by 7 bases, and 10 bases separated the two germline ends. The CDR3 DNA reads TGTGCCAGCACCTCACAGGGCGGGGAGCTGTTTTTT. It specifies CASTSQGGELFF.

The V gene is TRBV5-6, the J gene TRBJ1-2, with unresolved D. Trimming stripped 0 bases from V and 3 bases from J, with 21 bases between. Germline V gives CDR1 SGHDT, CDR2 YYEEEE. This CDR3 is 18 amino acids long. The CDR3 sequence: CASSLGPVTRVSYYGYTF. DNA of the CDR3: TGTGCCAGCAGCTTGGGACCTGTTACACGGGTTTCTTACTATGGCTACACCTTC.

The chain couples TRBV12-5 to TRBJ1-2; the match to TRBD1 covers 10 bases. This CDR3 has 19 amino acids. V was clipped by 0 bases and J by 2 bases; unmatched bases: 12. Germline V gives CDR1 LGHNT, CDR2 FRNRAP. The CDR3 bases are TGTGCTAGTGGTTTGGTACTGGGACAGGGGTCTAACTTCAACTATGGCTACACCTTC. Protein product: CASGLVLGQGSNFNYGYTF. Full variable domain (missing parts from reference TRBV12-5 and TRBJ1-2): DARVTQTPRHKVTEMGQEVTMRCQPILGHNTVFWYRQTMMQGLELLAYFRNRAPLDDSGMPKDRFSAEMPDATLATLKIQPSEPRDSAVYFCASGLVLGQGSNFNYGYTFGSGTRLTVV.

This chain connects TRBV5-4 to TRBJ1-1; no clear D gene. V was pared by 0 bases and J by 8 bases, with 8 bases between. Per germline, CDR1 SGHNT and CDR2 YYREEE (reference sequence). This CDR3 comprises 12 residues. CDR3 in DNA: TGTGCCAGCAGCTTGGACACGTCAGAAGCTTTCTTT. It encodes CASSLDTSEAFF. The full variable domain, its missing parts supplied by reference TRBV5-4 and TRBJ1-1, is ETGVTQSPTHLIKTRGQQVTLRCSSQSGHNTVSWYQQALGQGPQFIFQYYREEENGRGNFPPRFSGLQFPNYSSELNVNALELDDSALYLCASSLDTSEAFFGQGTRLTVV.

This chain uses TRBV30 with TRBJ1-2, with 9 bases matching TRBD1. The CDR3 extends over 12 amino acids. J was trimmed by 6 bases and V by 5 bases; bases with no gene match: 4. From germline, CDR1 is GTSNPN and CDR2 SVGIG (reference sequence). The CDR3 here is CAWHTGGHGYTF. CDR3 nucleotide sequence: TGTGCCTGGCATACAGGGGGCCATGGCTACACCTTC.

The rearrangement links TRBV6-4 to TRBJ2-2; 13 nucleotides line up with TRBD2. V shed 2 bases, J shed 3 bases, and the junction held 3 bases outside the gene matches. Germline loops: CDR1 MRHNA, CDR2 SNTAGT. This CDR3 is built from 17 residues. The CDR3 loop reads CASSDRTSGGDTGELFF. The CDR3 region has the DNA TGTGCCAGCAGTGACAGGACTAGCGGGGGAGACACCGGGGAGCTGTTTTTT.

This clone was counted once. This chain connects TRBV6-5 to TRBJ1-3, with a weak D call TRBD1 (6 bases). CDR1 and CDR2 from the germline V gene are MNHEY and SVGAGI. V lost 0 bases to trimming and J lost 6 bases, with 12 bases between them. This CDR3 comprises 15 residues. DNA for the CDR3: TGTGCCAGCAGTTACTCCCGGACAGACCTAAACACCATATATTTT. This sequence encodes CASSYSRTDLNTIYF.

The rearrangement joins TRBV5-8 to TRBJ2-1, with 7 nucleotides matching TRBD1. V trimming: 3 bases; J trimming: 3 bases; junction bases outside the gene matches: 3. The length of the CDR3 is 14 residues. Per germline, CDR1 SGHTS and CDR2 YDEGEE. For the CDR3, the DNA is TGTGCCAGCAGCTGGGGACAGTACTACAATGAGCAGTTCTTC. This encodes CASSWGQYYNEQFF.

The chain carries TRBV24-1 and TRBJ1-2; unclear D gene. Germline lookup yields CDR1 KGHDR and CDR2 SFDVKD. Trimming pared 9 bases from V and 6 bases from J, leaving 22 bases between. The CDR3 runs to 15 residues. CDR3 sequence (DNA): TGTGCCACCTCCAGGACTCTCAATCGTACTAATGGCTACACCTTC. Translating it yields CATSRTLNRTNGYTF.

Remarks on this clone: The same CDR3 is also encoded by other DNA sequences in this sample. The chain uses TRBV24-1 and TRBJ2-2; D gene unclear. The CDR3 spans 15 residues. Germline V gene data show CDR1 as KGHDR and CDR2 as SFDVKD. V lost 1 base and J lost 2, with 7 bases in between. The CDR3: CATSDLSGNTGELFF. The CDR3, as DNA: TGTGCCACCAGTGATTTATCGGGTAACACCGGGGAGCTGTTTTTT.

The rearrangement joins TRBV3-1 (or the pseudogene TRBV3-2) to TRBJ1-6; D is undetermined. CDR1 is LGHDT and CDR2 is YNNKEL in the germline V gene (reference sequence). The CDR3 extends over 15 amino acids. The V end was cut by 5 bases, the J end by 4 bases, with 12 bases between. The CDR3 nucleotides are TGTGCCAGCAGCTCGCTTACACCATATAATTCACCCCTCCACTTT. Protein product: CASSSLTPYNSPLHF.

The chain couples TRBV15 to TRBJ1-4; weak D call: TRBD1 (5 bases). Germline values: CDR1 LNHNV, CDR2 YYDKDF (reference sequence). This CDR3 is 15 amino acids long. With 1 base removed from V and 7 bases from J, the gap between germline ends came to 13 bases. CDR3 bases: TGTGCCACCAGCAGAGTAAGGCAGGGCGGTGAAAAACTGTTTTTT. It translates to CATSRVRQGGEKLFF.

The chain joins TRBV9 to TRBJ1-1; no firm D call. V was shortened by 4 bases and J by 1 base, with 14 bases between the two germline ends. The CDR3 is made up of 15 amino acids. Germline lookup yields CDR1 SGDLS and CDR2 YYNGEE. The CDR3 bases are TGTGCCAGCAGCACCAGTAGCACTCCGAACACTGAAGCTTTCTTT. Protein product: CASSTSSTPNTEAFF.

This clone was seen a handful of times. CDR3 in DNA: TGTGCCTGGCAGTCCGGGACAGAATATTCACCCCTCCACTTT. It specifies CAWQSGTEYSPLHF. The rearrangement links TRBV30 to TRBJ1-6, with 7 bases lining up with TRBD1. The CDR3 loop spans 14 amino acids. Losses at the gene ends were 5 bases for V and 8 bases for J; bases not matched to a gene: 9. CDR1 and CDR2 from the germline V gene are GTSNPN and SVGIG (reference sequence).

J is TRBJ2-7 and V is TRBV2; unclear D gene. V dropped 4 bases and J dropped 3 bases, with 13 bases sitting between them. CDR1 and CDR2 from the germline V gene are SNHLY and FYNNEI. This CDR3 is 14 amino acids long. CDR3: CASSVAGENYEQYF. The CDR3 bases are TGTGCCAGCAGTGTGGCAGGCGAAAACTACGAGCAGTACTTC.

This clone has a count of ten or more. The rearrangement uses TRBV19 and TRBJ1-5, with D hard to call. Trimming removed 9 bases at V and 0 bases at J, with 6 bases between. Germline assignment: CDR1 LNHDA and CDR2 SQIVND (reference sequence). This CDR3 comprises 12 residues. CDR3 residues: CASRDSNQPQHF. The CDR3 coding sequence is TGTGCCAGCCGGGATAGCAATCAGCCCCAGCATTTT.

The CDR3 loop is CASSLDGTGVGEQYF. CDR3 nucleotides: TGTGCCAGCAGCTTAGACGGGACAGGGGTTGGGGAGCAGTACTTC. The chain combines TRBV11-2 with TRBJ2-7; 10 nucleotides line up with TRBD1. This CDR3 has 15 amino acids. The V gene end was trimmed by 0 bases and the J gene end by 7 bases; junction bases not matched to a gene: 6. Germline V gene lookup returns CDR1 SGHAT and CDR2 FQNNGV.

This clone was picked up one time. The chain combines TRBV11-2 with TRBJ1-4, with 9 bases fitting TRBD1. Germline V gives CDR1 SGHAT, CDR2 FQNNGV. The CDR3 runs 12 residues. V lost 5 bases and J lost 10; bases outside the gene matches: 2. The CDR3: CASSPTGGKLFF. The CDR3 DNA sequence: TGTGCCAGCAGCCCGACAGGGGGAAAACTGTTTTTT.

The rearrangement uses TRBV3-1 (or the pseudogene TRBV3-2) and TRBJ2-7, with TRBD2 matching over 8 bases. Germline-derived CDR1 and CDR2 are LGHDT and YNNKEL (reference sequence). V was clipped by 0 bases and J by 3 bases; unmatched bases: 4. The CDR3 runs to 15 residues. CDR3 sequence: CASSQDDSGDYEQYF. In DNA, the CDR3 is TGTGCCAGCAGCCAAGACGATAGCGGGGACTACGAGCAGTACTTC.

V is TRBV6-4 and J is TRBJ2-3, with 8 bases aligning to TRBD2. Losses at the gene ends were 3 bases for V and 0 bases for J; bases not matched to a gene: 11. Germline loops: CDR1 MRHNA, CDR2 SNTAGT. The CDR3 runs to 18 residues. CDR3 sequence: CASSDSPAGASSTDTQYF. CDR3 DNA sequence: TGTGCCAGCAGTGATTCGCCAGCGGGGGCATCTAGCACAGATACGCAGTATTTT.

This chain connects TRBV10-1 to TRBJ1-4; no definite D call. V lost 4 bases and J lost 7, with 13 bases in between. Germline-derived CDR1 and CDR2 are WNHNN and SYGVQD (reference sequence). This CDR3 has 14 amino acids. CDR3 DNA: TGCGCCAGCAGTGGAAGGGTTGGAGGTGAAAAACTGTTTTTT. It specifies CASSGRVGGEKLFF.

The CDR3, as DNA: TGTGCCAGCAGCCGGGACAGACGGGGCTACACCTTC. Translated, it gives CASSRDRRGYTF. The rearrangement links TRBV14 to TRBJ1-2; 7 nucleotides line up with TRBD1. The CDR3 spans 12 residues. V lost 4 bases and J lost 8; bases outside the gene matches: 4. The germline gives CDR1 SGHDN, CDR2 FVKESK.